One sample yielded the 8 T cell receptor beta chains listed below, sequenced in a study of neurological immune-mediated disorders. Time point indicated: longitudinal time-point 1 (baseline). From the 5' RACE reads, TCRdb called clonotypes with MiXCR, one entry per CDR3 protein. The sample contains around 76,000 distinct CDR3 sequences, 10% to 13% of which appear only once. Sequences were obtained from PBMCs. These receptors were obtained from a young man in good health.

Many counts were recorded for this clonotype. The chain uses TRBV5-1 and TRBJ2-4, with 16 nucleotides matching TRBD2. The CDR3 runs 17 residues. Trimming cost V 3 bases and J 8 bases; bases outside gene matches: 8. The germline gives CDR1 SGHRS, CDR2 YFSETQ. In DNA form, the CDR3 reads TGCGCCAGCAGCTGGGGACTAGCGGGAGGGCCGAGGGACATTCAGTACTTC. This codes for CASSWGLAGGPRDIQYF. The variable domain in full, with the rest retrieved from reference TRBV5-1 and TRBJ2-4, is KAGVTQTPRYLIKTRGQQVTLSCSPISGHRSVSWYQQTPGQGLQFLFEYFSETQRNKGNFPGRFSGRQFSNSRSEMNVSTLELGDSALYLCASSWGLAGGPRDIQYFGAGTRLSVL.

This clonotype was observed a handful of times. J is TRBJ2-7 and V is TRBV6-2 or TRBV6-3; D gene ambiguous. CDR1 is MNHEY and CDR2 is SVGEGT in the germline V gene. This CDR3 is built from 14 residues. With 0 bases removed from V and 3 bases from J, the gap between germline ends came to 9 bases. The CDR3 is CASSYSLGFYEQYF. The CDR3 DNA follows: TGTGCCAGCAGTTACTCGCTAGGATTCTACGAGCAGTACTTC.

In its sample, this clonotype was seen many times. CDR3: CATSIALNYGYTF. CDR3 bases: TGTGCCACCAGCATAGCACTTAACTATGGCTACACCTTC. The chain is built from TRBV15 and TRBJ1-2; no reliable D call. The germline V gene encodes CDR1 LNHNV and CDR2 YYDKDF (reference sequence). The V and J ends lost 4 bases and 1 base respectively, with 7 bases between them. The length of the CDR3 is 13 residues.

This clonotype has ten or more counts. This chain links TRBV27 with TRBJ2-7, with 7 bases fitting TRBD2. J gave up 0 bases and V 2 bases, and 7 bases lay outside the gene matches. This CDR3 has 16 residues. Germline assignment: CDR1 MNHEY and CDR2 SMNVEV (reference sequence). This CDR3 reads CASSLIPREFSYEQYF. The CDR3 DNA follows: TGTGCCAGCAGTTTAATTCCGCGGGAGTTCTCCTACGAGCAGTACTTC.

This clonotype was found many times. The chain combines TRBV5-1 with TRBJ2-7; 7 bases fit TRBD1. The trim removed 0 bases at V and 3 bases at J, leaving 9 bases unmatched. CDR3 length: 16 amino acids. Germline V lookup: CDR1 SGHRS, CDR2 YFSETQ. The CDR3 nucleotides read TGCGCCAGCAGCTTGGGGGACCGGGACAGCATCTACGAGCAGTACTTC. It yields the protein CASSLGDRDSIYEQYF.

Many counts were recorded for this clonotype. This chain links TRBV27 with TRBJ2-5; TRBD1 matches 8 bases. Germline CDR1 and CDR2: MNHEY and SMNVEV (reference sequence). V lost 5 bases to trimming and J lost 4 bases; unmatched junction nucleotides: 15. The CDR3 runs to 17 residues. As DNA, the CDR3 is TGTGCCAGCAGTCCTATAGCGCGGACAGGGTCACGAGAGACCCAGTACTTC. This gives the protein CASSPIARTGSRETQYF.

This clonotype occurred many times. The V call is TRBV5-1, the J call TRBJ2-7, with D perhaps matching TRBD1 (5 bases). From germline, CDR1 is SGHRS and CDR2 YFSETQ. The CDR3 contains 14 residues. Trimming took 0 bases from V and 2 from J, leaving 9 bases between them. The CDR3 sequence is CASSLGTTTYEQYF. The CDR3 coding sequence is TGCGCCAGCAGCTTGGGGACAACGACCTACGAGCAGTACTTC. Variable domain in full (rest from reference TRBV5-1 and TRBJ2-7): KAGVTQTPRYLIKTRGQQVTLSCSPISGHRSVSWYQQTPGQGLQFLFEYFSETQRNKGNFPGRFSGRQFSNSRSEMNVSTLELGDSALYLCASSLGTTTYEQYFGPGTRLTVT.

This clonotype was seen many times. The V gene is TRBV4-1, the J gene TRBJ1-5, with D possibly matching TRBD1 (5 bases). The CDR3 has 14 residues. CDR1 MGHRA and CDR2 YSYEKL come from the germline V gene. V shed 0 bases and J shed 4 bases, with 7 bases lying between them. The DNA for the CDR3 is TGCGCCAGCAGCCAAGAACAGGAGAATCAGCCCCAGCATTTT. Its translation: CASSQEQENQPQHF.